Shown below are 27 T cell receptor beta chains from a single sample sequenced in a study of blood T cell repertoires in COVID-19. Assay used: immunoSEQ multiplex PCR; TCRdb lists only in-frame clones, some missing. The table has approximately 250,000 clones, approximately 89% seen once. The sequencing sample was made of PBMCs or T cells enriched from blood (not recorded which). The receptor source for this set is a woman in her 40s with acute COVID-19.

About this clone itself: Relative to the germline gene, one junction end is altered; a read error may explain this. The CDR3 DNA is TGTGCTAGCAGTCAACCGGGACTAGCGGGAGAGACCCAGTACTTC. This sequence encodes CASSQPGLAGETQYF. The genes are TRBV7-7 and TRBJ2-5; TRBD2 matches 12 bases. CDR3 length: 15 residues. The germline CDR1 and CDR2 sequences are SSHAT and FNYEAQ (reference sequence).

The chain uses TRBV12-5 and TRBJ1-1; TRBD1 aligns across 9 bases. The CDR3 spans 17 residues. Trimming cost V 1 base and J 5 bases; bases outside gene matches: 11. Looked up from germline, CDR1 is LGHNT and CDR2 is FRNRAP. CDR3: CASGLGTGGAFRTEAFF. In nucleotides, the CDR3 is TGTGCTAGTGGTTTGGGAACAGGGGGCGCGTTTCGGACTGAAGCTTTCTTT.

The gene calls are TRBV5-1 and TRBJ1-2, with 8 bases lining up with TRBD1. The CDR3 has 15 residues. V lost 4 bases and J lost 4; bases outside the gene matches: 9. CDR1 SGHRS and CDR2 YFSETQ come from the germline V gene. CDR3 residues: CASSPEPGTGYGYTF. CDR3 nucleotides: TGCGCCAGCAGCCCGGAACCCGGGACAGGCTATGGCTACACCTTC.

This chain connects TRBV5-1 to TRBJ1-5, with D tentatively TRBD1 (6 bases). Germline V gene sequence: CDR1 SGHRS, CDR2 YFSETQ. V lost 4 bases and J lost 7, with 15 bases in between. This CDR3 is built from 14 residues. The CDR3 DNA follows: TGCGCCAGCAGCCCCCTGGGGGGGCAACAGCCCCAGCATTTT. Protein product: CASSPLGGQQPQHF.

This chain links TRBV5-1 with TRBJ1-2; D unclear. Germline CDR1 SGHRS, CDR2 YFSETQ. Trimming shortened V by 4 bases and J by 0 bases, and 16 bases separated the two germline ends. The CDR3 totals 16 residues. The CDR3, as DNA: TGCGCCAGCAGCCCCCGTCGCAGCGGTTCTAACTATGGCTACACCTTC. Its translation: CASSPRRSGSNYGYTF.

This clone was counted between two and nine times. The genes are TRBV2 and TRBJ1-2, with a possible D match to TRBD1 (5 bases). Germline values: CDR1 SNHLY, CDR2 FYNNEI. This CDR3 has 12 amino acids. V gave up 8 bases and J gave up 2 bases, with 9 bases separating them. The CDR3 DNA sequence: TGTGCCAGCCGAAGACAGAACTATGGCTACACCTTC. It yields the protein CASRRQNYGYTF. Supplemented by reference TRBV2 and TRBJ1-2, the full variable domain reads EPEVTQTPSHQVTQMGQEVILRCVPISNHLYFYWYRQILGQKVEFLVSFYNNEISEKSEIFDDQFSVERPDGSNFTLKIRSTKLEDSAMYFCASRRQNYGYTFGSGTRLTVV.

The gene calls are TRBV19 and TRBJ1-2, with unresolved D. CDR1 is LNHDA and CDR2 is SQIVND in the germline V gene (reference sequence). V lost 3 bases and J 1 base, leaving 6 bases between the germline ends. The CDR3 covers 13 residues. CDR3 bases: TGTGCCAGTAGTATCGAGGTTAACTATGGCTACACCTTC. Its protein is CASSIEVNYGYTF.

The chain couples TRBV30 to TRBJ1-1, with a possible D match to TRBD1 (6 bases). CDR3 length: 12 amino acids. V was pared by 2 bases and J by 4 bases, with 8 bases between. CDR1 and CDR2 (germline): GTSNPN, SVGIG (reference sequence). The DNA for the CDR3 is TGTGCCTGGAGTTCAGGGGCCACTGAAGCTTTCTTT. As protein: CAWSSGATEAFF.

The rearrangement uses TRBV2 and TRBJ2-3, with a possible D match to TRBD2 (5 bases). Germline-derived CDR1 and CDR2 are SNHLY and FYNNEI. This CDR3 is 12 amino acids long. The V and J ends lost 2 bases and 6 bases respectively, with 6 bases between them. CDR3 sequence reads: CASSEIADTQYF. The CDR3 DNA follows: TGTGCCAGCAGTGAAATAGCGGATACGCAGTATTTT. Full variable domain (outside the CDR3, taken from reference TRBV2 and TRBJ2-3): EPEVTQTPSHQVTQMGQEVILRCVPISNHLYFYWYRQILGQKVEFLVSFYNNEISEKSEIFDDQFSVERPDGSNFTLKIRSTKLEDSAMYFCASSEIADTQYFGPGTRLTVL.

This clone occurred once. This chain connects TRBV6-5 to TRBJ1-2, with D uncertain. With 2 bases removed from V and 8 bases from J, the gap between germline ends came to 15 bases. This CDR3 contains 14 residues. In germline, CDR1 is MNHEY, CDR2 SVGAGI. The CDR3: CASSYTGSARGYTF. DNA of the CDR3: TGTGCCAGCAGTTACACGGGATCTGCCCGGGGCTACACCTTC.

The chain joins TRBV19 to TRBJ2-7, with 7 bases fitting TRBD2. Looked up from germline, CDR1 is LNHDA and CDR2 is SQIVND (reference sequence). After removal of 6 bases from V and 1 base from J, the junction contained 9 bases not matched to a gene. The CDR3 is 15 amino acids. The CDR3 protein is CASSAYGGSSYEQYV. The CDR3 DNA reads TGTGCCAGTAGCGCTTACGGCGGGAGTTCCTACGAGCAGTACGTC.

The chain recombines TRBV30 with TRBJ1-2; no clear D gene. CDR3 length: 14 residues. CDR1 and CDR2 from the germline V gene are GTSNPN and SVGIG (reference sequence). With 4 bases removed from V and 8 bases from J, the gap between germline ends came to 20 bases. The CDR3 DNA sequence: TGTGCCTGGATCAGTCCCGGCAGGCTCTGGGGCTACACCTTC. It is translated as CAWISPGRLWGYTF.

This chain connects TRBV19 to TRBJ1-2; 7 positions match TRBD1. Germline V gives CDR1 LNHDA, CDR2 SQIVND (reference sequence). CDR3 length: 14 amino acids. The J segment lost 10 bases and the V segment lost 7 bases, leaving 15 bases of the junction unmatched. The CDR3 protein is CASTVLVTGSDYTF. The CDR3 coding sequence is TGTGCCAGTACCGTCCTCGTGACAGGGTCAGACTACACCTTC.

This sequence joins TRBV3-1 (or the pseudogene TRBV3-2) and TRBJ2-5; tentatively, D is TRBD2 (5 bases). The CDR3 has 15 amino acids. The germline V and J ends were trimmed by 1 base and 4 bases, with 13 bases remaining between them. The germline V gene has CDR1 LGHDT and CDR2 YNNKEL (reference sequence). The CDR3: CASSQGTGKGETQYF. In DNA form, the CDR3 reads TGTGCCAGCAGCCAAGGGACGGGAAAGGGAGAGACCCAGTACTTC.

CDR3 residues: CSSREDTEAFF. Here the CDR3 DNA reads TGCAGTTCGAGAGAGGACACTGAAGCTTTCTTT. The chain joins TRBV29-1 to TRBJ1-1, with no clear D. CDR3 length: 11 residues. Germline V CDR1 and CDR2: SQVTM, ANQGSEA.

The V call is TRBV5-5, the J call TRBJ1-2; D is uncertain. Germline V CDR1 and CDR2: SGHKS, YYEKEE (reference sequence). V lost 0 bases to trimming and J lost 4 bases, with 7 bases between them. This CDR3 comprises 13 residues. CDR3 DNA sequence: TGTGCCAGCAGCTTGGCACTAAGCTATGGCTACACCTTC. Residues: CASSLALSYGYTF.

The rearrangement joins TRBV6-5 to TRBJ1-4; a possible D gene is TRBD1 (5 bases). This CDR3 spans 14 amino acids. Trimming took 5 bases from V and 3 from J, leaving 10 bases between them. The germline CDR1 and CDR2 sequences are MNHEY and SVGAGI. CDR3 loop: CASSRAGANEKLFF. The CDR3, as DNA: TGTGCCAGCAGTAGGGCGGGGGCTAATGAAAAACTGTTTTTT.

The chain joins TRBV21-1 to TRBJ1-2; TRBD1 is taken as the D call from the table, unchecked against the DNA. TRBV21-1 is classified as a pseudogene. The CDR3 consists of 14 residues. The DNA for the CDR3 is TGTGCCAGCAGCCTTTCCGGACATCTCCATGGCTACACCTTC. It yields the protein CASSLSGHLHGYTF.

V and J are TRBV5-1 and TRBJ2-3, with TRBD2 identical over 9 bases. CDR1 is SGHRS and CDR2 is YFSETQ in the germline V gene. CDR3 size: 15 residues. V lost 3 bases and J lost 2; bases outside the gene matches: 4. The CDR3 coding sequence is TGCGCCAGCAGCTCGGGACTAGCCTCCACAGATACGCAGTATTTT. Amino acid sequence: CASSSGLASTDTQYF.

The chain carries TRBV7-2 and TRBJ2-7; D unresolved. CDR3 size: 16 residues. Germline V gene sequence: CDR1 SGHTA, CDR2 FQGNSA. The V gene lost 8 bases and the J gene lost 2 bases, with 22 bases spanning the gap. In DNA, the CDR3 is TGTGCCAGCCTACTTAGTGGAACTACCCACACCTACGAGCAGTACGTC. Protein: CASLLSGTTHTYEQYV.

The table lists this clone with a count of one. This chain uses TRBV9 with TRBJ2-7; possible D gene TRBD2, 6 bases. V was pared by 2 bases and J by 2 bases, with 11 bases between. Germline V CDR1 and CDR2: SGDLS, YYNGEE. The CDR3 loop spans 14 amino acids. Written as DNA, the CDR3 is TGTGCCAGCAGCGTTAGGGTAGCGGCCTACGAGCAGTACGTC. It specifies CASSVRVAAYEQYV.

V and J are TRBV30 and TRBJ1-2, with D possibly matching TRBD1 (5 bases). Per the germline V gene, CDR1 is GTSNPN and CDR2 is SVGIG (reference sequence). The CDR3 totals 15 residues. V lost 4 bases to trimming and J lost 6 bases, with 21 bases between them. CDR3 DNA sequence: TGTGCCTGGAAGGGGTCGCTATTGTGGGGGGATGGCTACACCTTC. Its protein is CAWKGSLLWGDGYTF.

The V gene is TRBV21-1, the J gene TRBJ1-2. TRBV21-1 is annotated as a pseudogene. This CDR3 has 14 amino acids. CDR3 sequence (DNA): TGTGCCAGCAGCAAACTTTCCTATTATTATGGCTACACCTTC. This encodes CASSKLSYYYGYTF.

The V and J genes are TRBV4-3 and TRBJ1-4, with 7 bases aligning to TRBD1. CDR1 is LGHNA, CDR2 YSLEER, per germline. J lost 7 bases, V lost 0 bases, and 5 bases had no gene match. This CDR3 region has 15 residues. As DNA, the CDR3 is TGCGCCAGCAGCCAAGAGGCAGGGGGTTTTGAAAAACTGTTTTTT. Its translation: CASSQEAGGFEKLFF.

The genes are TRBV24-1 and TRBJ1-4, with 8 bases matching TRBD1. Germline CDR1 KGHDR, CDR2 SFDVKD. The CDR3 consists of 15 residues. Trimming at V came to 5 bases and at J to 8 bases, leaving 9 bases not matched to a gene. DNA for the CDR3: TGTGCCACCAGTGTCCGGACAGGGACTCGGGAAAAACTGTTTTTT. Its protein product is CATSVRTGTREKLFF.

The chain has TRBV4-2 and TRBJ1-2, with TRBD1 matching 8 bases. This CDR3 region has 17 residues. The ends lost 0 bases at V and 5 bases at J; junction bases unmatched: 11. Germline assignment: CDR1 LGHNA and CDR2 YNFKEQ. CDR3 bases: TGTGCCAGCAGCCAAGATCTAAGGGACAGGTTTACTTATGGCTACACCTTC. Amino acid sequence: CASSQDLRDRFTYGYTF.

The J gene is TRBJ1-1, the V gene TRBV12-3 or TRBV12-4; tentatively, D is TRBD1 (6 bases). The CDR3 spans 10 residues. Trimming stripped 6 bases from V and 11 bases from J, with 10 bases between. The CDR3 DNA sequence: TGTGCCAGCAGCAGGGGCGCTGCTTTCTTT. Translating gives CASSRGAAFF.